The 6 T cell receptor beta chains below all came from one sample that was sequenced in a study of blood T cell repertoires in COVID-19. Clones were sequenced by immunoSEQ multiplex PCR, and TCRdb holds only the in-frame ones, with some missing. The sample carries approximately 72,000 clones, approximately 85% recorded once. The specimen was peripheral blood. The source is a woman aged 80 or older with active or convalescent COVID-19.

V gene TRBV28 combines with J gene TRBJ1-1, with D unresolved. The germline CDR1 and CDR2 sequences are MDHEN and SYDVKM. The CDR3 has 14 amino acids. Trimming removed 2 bases from V and 0 bases from J, with 7 bases in between. In DNA form, the CDR3 reads TGTGCCAGCAGTTTACTCCACATGAACACTGAAGCTTTCTTT. Protein: CASSLLHMNTEAFF.

DNA of the CDR3: TGTGCCACCAGTGATCGAGCGGGGGCCACAGATACGCAGTATTTT. Its protein product is CATSDRAGATDTQYF. The V and J genes are TRBV24-1 and TRBJ2-3; TRBD2 matches at 8 bases. V was pared by 3 bases and J by 2 bases, with 3 bases of the junction left unmatched. The CDR3 length is 15 residues. Germline V gene sequence: CDR1 KGHDR, CDR2 SFDVKD.

J is TRBJ2-1 and V is TRBV7-7, with TRBD2 identical over 8 bases. The CDR3 spans 14 residues. CDR1 and CDR2 from the germline V gene are SSHAT and FNYEAQ (reference sequence). J lost 5 bases, V lost 6 bases, and 6 bases had no gene match. The DNA for the CDR3 is TGTGCCAGCAGTTTGACTAGCGCAGACAATGAGCAGTTCTTC. Amino acids: CASSLTSADNEQFF.

The chain joins TRBV19 to TRBJ1-6; D may be TRBD1 (6 bases). The V gene lost 11 bases and the J gene lost 3 bases, with 11 bases spanning the gap. The CDR3 contains 13 residues. The germline CDR1 and CDR2 sequences are LNHDA and SQIVND (reference sequence). CDR3 residues: CAAGDNYNSPLHF. The DNA for the CDR3 is TGTGCCGCTGGGGACAACTATAATTCACCCCTCCACTTT.

This chain joins TRBV15 and TRBJ1-4, with 7 bases lining up with TRBD1. There are 15 residues in the CDR3. The V gene's germline CDR1 is LNHNV and CDR2 YYDKDF (reference sequence). V lost 0 bases and J lost 10; bases outside the gene matches: 8. Written as DNA, the CDR3 is TGTGCCACCAGCAGAGACAGGGGGAGGTCTGGAAAACTGTTTTTT. This translates into CATSRDRGRSGKLFF.

The chain links TRBV15 to TRBJ2-5, with TRBD2 matching 10 bases. The CDR3 contains 18 residues. Germline values: CDR1 LNHNV, CDR2 YYDKDF (reference sequence). Losses at the gene ends were 0 bases for V and 1 base for J; bases not matched to a gene: 8. In DNA, the CDR3 is TGTGCCACCAGCAGAGATCGCACCTTAGCGGGGGGCCAAGAGACCCAGTACTTC. This gives the protein CATSRDRTLAGGQETQYF.